Sequencing of this T cell receptor beta chain was carried out in a study of cytomegalovirus exposure and HLA in healthy donors. Germline CDR1 is SGHTA and CDR2 is FQGTGA. Trimming removed 2 bases from V and 3 bases from J, with 11 bases in between. The CDR3 has 15 amino acids. The PCR employed 60 Vbeta primers together with 13 Jbeta primers. Produced via immunoSEQ multiplex PCR; TCRdb's table is partial and in-frame only. The data show under 200,000 clones, approximately 80% seen once. The origin of this receptor is a woman aged 45-65 years in good health and CMV-seropositive. The genes are TRBV7-3 and TRBJ2-1, with no clear D. Source material: PBMCs. The CDR3 loop reads CASSLGSLSYNEQFF. The CDR3 DNA follows: TGTGCCAGCAGCTTAGGTAGTCTAAGCTACAATGAGCAGTTCTTC.